The following is a T cell receptor beta chain sequence with its context. What it recognizes is unknown. The data stem from a study of cytomegalovirus exposure and HLA in healthy donors. 60 Vbeta and 13 Jbeta primers were used in PCR. This table comes from immunoSEQ multiplex PCR, and its TCRdb copy is limited to in-frame clones, with some not included. Of under 150,000 clones listed, about 82% were seen once; the top ten hold more than 3%. Donors consisted of healthy bone marrow donors. Regarding the study as a whole: Of the V segments, some could not be distinguished, including TRBV6-2 and TRBV6-3, and were excluded.

This CDR3 region has 14 residues. Germline-derived CDR1 and CDR2 are MNHEY and SVGAGI. J gave up 2 bases and V 5 bases, and 4 bases lay outside the gene matches. This receptor was identified in a male donor in good health and CMV-seronegative. The chain is built from TRBV6-5 and TRBJ1-1; 8 bases agree with TRBD1. Sequenced material: PBMCs. The CDR3 is CASSGQGLNTEAFF. CDR3 nucleotide sequence: TGTGCCAGCAGTGGACAGGGCCTAAACACTGAAGCTTTCTTT.